The clone carrying this T cell receptor beta chain was detected only once. What it binds is unknown. The data are from a study of post-analysis software for immune sequencing data. In the study overall: Recorded disease courses covered relapsing-remitting, secondary progressive and progressive-relapsing multiple sclerosis. Some patients had no subtype annotation.

Prepared libraries of TCR beta cDNA carried unique molecular identifiers. Using its own MiXCR run on the PCR reads, TCRdb lists one record per CDR3 protein. Of 500,000 to 600,000 distinct CDR3 sequences in the sample, around 47% are singletons; the top ten hold around 1.7%. Findings and limits, study-wide: The study found TRBV5-6, TRBV5-1 and TRBV20-1 among five or six TRBV segments more frequent in patients than controls.

V was pared by 4 bases and J by 4 bases, with 8 bases of the junction left unmatched. The CDR3 totals 15 residues. Germline lookup yields CDR1 SGHRS and CDR2 YFSETQ. Sequenced input: blood. The TCR sequence derives from a girl between 10 and 17 years old with multiple sclerosis. V is TRBV5-1 and J is TRBJ2-5; 9 nucleotides line up with TRBD2. The CDR3 DNA is TGCGCCAGCAGCCGCGACGTTAGCGGGAGAGAGACCCAGTACTTC. Translated: CASSRDVSGRETQYF.